The present T cell receptor (beta chain) was sequenced within a study of shared T cell receptors in the human thymus. Generated by immunoSEQ multiplex PCR, the TCRdb table keeps only in-frame clones and is missing some. The profile covers about 380,000 clones, with over 90% appearing a single time and roughly 0.02% taken by the ten largest. The sequence was collected from a human donor. What was sequenced was thymocytes.

CDR3 DNA: TGTGCCAGCAGTGGGACAGGCGCCTCCTACGAGCAGTACTTC. It specifies CASSGTGASYEQYF. The chain recombines TRBV6-1 with TRBJ2-7, with 7 bases matching TRBD1. The V gene end was trimmed by 4 bases and the J gene end by 0 bases; junction bases not matched to a gene: 3. The CDR3 extends over 14 amino acids. Germline CDR1 and CDR2: MNHNS and SASEGT.